The 9 T cell receptor beta chains in this list originate from one sample, sequenced in a study of identical twins. TCRdb redid the calling of the 5' RACE reads with MiXCR, one entry per CDR3 protein. Of 500,000 to 550,000 distinct CDR3 sequences in the sample, less than 25% were seen once. The sample also formed part of further work on T cells expressing NK-cell markers.

The sample consisted of CD4+ T cells sorted from blood. The receptors were gathered from a woman aged 18-29 years in good health.

With respect to this clonotype: A much larger clonotype is one base distant, so this may be a read error. This chain uses TRBV6-5 with TRBJ2-7; 7 bases line up with TRBD1. The CDR3 is 12 residues long. Trimming cost V 6 bases and J 3 bases; bases outside gene matches: 2. Germline loops: CDR1 MNHEY, CDR2 SVGAGI. The chain's CDR3 is CASRHRGYEQYF. CDR3 in DNA: TGTGCCAGCAGACACAGGGGCTACGAGCAGTACTTC.

This chain connects TRBV5-1 to TRBJ2-3; no clear D. Trimming left V 0 bases short and J 0 bases short, with 8 bases between. Germline-derived CDR1 and CDR2 are SGHRS and YFSETQ. The CDR3 spans 15 residues. The chain's CDR3 is CASSLEQLSTDTQYF. CDR3 nucleotide sequence: TGCGCCAGCAGCTTGGAACAGCTCAGCACAGATACGCAGTATTTT. Supplemented by reference TRBV5-1 and TRBJ2-3, the full variable domain reads KAGVTQTPRYLIKTRGQQVTLSCSPISGHRSVSWYQQTPGQGLQFLFEYFSETQRNKGNFPGRFSGRQFSNSRSEMNVSTLELGDSALYLCASSLEQLSTDTQYFGPGTRLTVL.

The V call is TRBV18, the J call TRBJ2-1; possibly TRBD1 for D (6 bases). V lost 5 bases to trimming and J lost 7 bases, with 21 bases between them. Looked up from germline, CDR1 is KGHSH and CDR2 is LQKENI. This CDR3 spans 16 amino acids. CDR3 in amino acids: CASSRRGTPTGNEQFF. The CDR3 nucleotides are TGTGCCAGCTCAAGGAGAGGGACACCTACGGGAAATGAGCAGTTCTTC.

V gene TRBV25-1 combines with J gene TRBJ2-1, with TRBD2 identical over 8 bases. The length of the CDR3 is 14 residues. V lost 6 bases to trimming and J lost 3 bases; unmatched junction nucleotides: 4. Looked up from germline, CDR1 is MGHDK and CDR2 is SYGVNS. The CDR3 here is CASSFAGGYNEQFF. CDR3 DNA sequence: TGTGCCAGCAGCTTCGCGGGGGGCTACAATGAGCAGTTCTTC. Drawing the rest from reference TRBV25-1 and TRBJ2-1, the complete variable domain is EADIYQTPRYLVIGTGKKITLECSQTMGHDKMYWYQQDPGMELHLIHYSYGVNSTEKGDLSSESTVSRIRTEHFPLTLESARPSHTSQYLCASSFAGGYNEQFFGPGTRLTVL.

This chain joins TRBV9 and TRBJ2-3; D possibly corresponds to TRBD2 (5 bases). Germline V gene sequence: CDR1 SGDLS, CDR2 YYNGEE. V gave up 6 bases and J gave up 4 bases, with 9 bases separating them. This CDR3 has 12 residues. As DNA, the CDR3 is TGTGCCAGCAACCGGGGTTCAGATACGCAGTATTTT. Amino acid sequence: CASNRGSDTQYF.

J is TRBJ2-1 and V is TRBV3-1; D gene uncertain. CDR3 length equals 15 residues. Germline V gene lookup returns CDR1 LGHDT and CDR2 YNNKEL (reference sequence). With 10 bases removed from V and 7 bases from J, the gap between germline ends came to 23 bases. The CDR3: CATCTQRLRRNEQFF. The DNA of the CDR3 is TGTGCCACCTGCACCCAGCGCCTCCGTCGAAATGAGCAGTTCTTC.

This clonotype was seen more than once but under ten times. J is TRBJ1-4 and V is TRBV29-1; a possible D gene is TRBD1 (5 bases). V lost 7 bases and J 8 bases, leaving 11 bases between the germline ends. The CDR3 is made up of 11 amino acids. Germline loops: CDR1 SQVTM, CDR2 ANQGSEA. The CDR3 loop reads CSAGTTEKLFF. CDR3 in DNA: TGCAGCGCCGGGACGACGGAAAAACTGTTTTTT.

The sample holds a few counts of this clonotype. The chain employs TRBV12-3 or TRBV12-4 and TRBJ1-6, with D possibly matching TRBD1 (5 bases). V gave up 6 bases and J gave up 0 bases, with 12 bases separating them. This CDR3 has 16 amino acids. The DNA for the CDR3 is TGTGCCAGCAGAAACTGGGACCGCTCCTATAATTCACCCCTCCACTTT. Protein sequence: CASRNWDRSYNSPLHF.

This clonotype was recorded a few times. The chain couples TRBV4-2 to TRBJ2-2, with D possibly being TRBD2 (5 bases). The V and J ends lost 0 bases and 5 bases respectively, with 13 bases between them. CDR3 size: 16 residues. The germline V gene encodes CDR1 LGHNA and CDR2 YNFKEQ. The CDR3 region is CASSQDVGGATGELFF. In DNA, the CDR3 is TGTGCCAGCAGCCAAGATGTAGGAGGAGCAACCGGGGAGCTGTTTTTT.